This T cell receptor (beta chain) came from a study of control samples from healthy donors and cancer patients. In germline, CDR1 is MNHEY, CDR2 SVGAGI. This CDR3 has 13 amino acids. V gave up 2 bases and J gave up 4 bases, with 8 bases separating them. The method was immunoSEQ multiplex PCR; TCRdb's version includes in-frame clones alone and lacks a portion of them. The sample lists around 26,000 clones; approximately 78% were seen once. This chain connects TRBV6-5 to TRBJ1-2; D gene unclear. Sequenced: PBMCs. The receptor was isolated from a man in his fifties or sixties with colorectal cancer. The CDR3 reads CASSYGKIYGYTF. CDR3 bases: TGTGCCAGCAGTTACGGCAAGATCTATGGCTACACCTTC.